This T cell receptor (beta chain) was found in a study of control samples from healthy donors and cancer patients. CDR3 length: 15 residues. Looked up from germline, CDR1 is MGHDK and CDR2 is SYGVNS. Trimming stripped 5 bases from V and 0 bases from J, with 11 bases between. Profiled with immunoSEQ multiplex PCR; TCRdb holds only in-frame clones, not every one. The data show about 94,000 clones, 90% seen once. The chain employs TRBV25-1 and TRBJ2-1, with a tentative D call TRBD2 (6 bases). The sequence was obtained from a woman aged 18-35 years in good health. Sequenced material: blood. CDR3 in amino acids: CASSTGLSSYNEQFF. DNA of the CDR3: TGTGCCAGCAGTACGGGACTGAGCTCCTACAATGAGCAGTTCTTC.